Below, 32 T cell receptor beta chains from the same sample are listed, as sequenced in a study of blood T cell repertoires in COVID-19. The method was immunoSEQ multiplex PCR; TCRdb's version includes in-frame clones alone and lacks a portion of them. The repertoire includes about 330,000 clones, more than 85% of them detected once, and around a sixth sits in the top ten. Sequenced input: PBMCs or T cells enriched from blood (not recorded which). All receptors come from a woman in her 30s who had recovered from COVID-19.

The chain recombines TRBV7-9 with TRBJ2-7, with D possibly matching TRBD1 (5 bases). Germline V CDR1 and CDR2: SEHNR, FQNEAQ (reference sequence). The CDR3 spans 14 residues. V dropped 0 bases and J dropped 3 bases, with 9 bases sitting between them. The CDR3 spells CASSLAAGNYEQYF. For the CDR3, the DNA is TGTGCCAGCAGCTTAGCGGCAGGGAACTACGAGCAGTACTTC.

The chain uses TRBV4-1 and TRBJ2-1; 13 bases map to TRBD2. The CDR3 runs to 15 residues. Trimming cost V 1 base and J 12 bases; bases outside gene matches: 6. Germline-derived CDR1 and CDR2 are MGHRA and YSYEKL. CDR3 amino acids: CASSQAGTSGIRQFF. The CDR3 DNA reads TGCGCCAGCAGCCAAGCAGGGACTAGCGGGATCCGGCAGTTCTTC.

The V call is TRBV5-1, the J call TRBJ1-4; no clear D gene. Trimming shortened V by 5 bases and J by 8 bases, and 13 bases separated the two germline ends. The germline CDR1 and CDR2 sequences are SGHRS and YFSETQ. This CDR3 region has 13 residues. Here the CDR3 reads CASRTPNAEKLFF. CDR3 bases: TGCGCCAGCAGGACACCGAACGCGGAAAAACTGTTTTTT.

V and J are TRBV9 and TRBJ2-1; 7 bases agree with TRBD2. Germline V gene sequence: CDR1 SGDLS, CDR2 YYNGEE. CDR3 length: 13 residues. The J segment lost 5 bases and the V segment lost 2 bases, leaving 1 base of the junction unmatched. This CDR3 reads CASSVGLDNEQFF. In nucleotides, the CDR3 is TGTGCCAGCAGCGTTGGACTAGACAATGAGCAGTTCTTC.

The chain joins TRBV4-1 to TRBJ2-7, with D possibly being TRBD2 (6 bases). This CDR3 spans 13 amino acids. With 4 bases removed from V and 4 bases from J, the gap between germline ends came to 11 bases. Germline V gene data show CDR1 as MGHRA and CDR2 as YSYEKL. The CDR3 region has the DNA TGCGCCAGCAGCCCCGGGACTCCATACGAGCAGTACTTC. Encoded protein: CASSPGTPYEQYF.

Written as DNA, the CDR3 is TGTGCCAGCAGTTTTAAGGGGGTGGGCCAAGAGACCCAGTACTTC. Its translation is CASSFKGVGQETQYF. This sequence joins TRBV28 and TRBJ2-5, with D possibly matching TRBD1 (6 bases). Germline CDR1 and CDR2: MDHEN and SYDVKM. V was clipped by 3 bases and J by 1 base, with 12 bases between them. The CDR3 consists of 15 residues.

The J gene is TRBJ2-6, the V gene TRBV18, with a possible D match to TRBD1 (6 bases). Germline CDR1 and CDR2: KGHSH and LQKENI. The CDR3 sequence is 18 residues long. V lost 6 bases and J lost 0, with 18 bases in between. The CDR3 DNA is TGTGCCAGCTCCTACCAGGGGCAGCAAACCTCTGGGGCCAACGTCCTGACTTTC. Translating it yields CASSYQGQQTSGANVLTF. Variable domain in full (rest from reference TRBV18 and TRBJ2-6): NAGVMQNPRHLVRRRGQEARLRCSPMKGHSHVYWYRQLPEEGLKFMVYLQKENIIDESGMPKERFSAEFPKEGPSILRIQQVVRGDSAAYFCASSYQGQQTSGANVLTFGAGSRLTVL.

This clone appeared a few times. The CDR3 DNA follows: TGTGCCAGCAGCGTGGGCGGGGCGGAGGGCACTGAAGCTTTCTTT. This codes for CASSVGGAEGTEAFF. The chain is built from TRBV9 and TRBJ1-1; D may be TRBD1 (5 bases). The CDR3 loop spans 15 amino acids. The V end lost 2 bases, the J end lost 4 bases, and 15 bases lay between the germline ends. Germline V lookup: CDR1 SGDLS, CDR2 YYNGEE.

This rearrangement joins TRBV28 to TRBJ2-1; a possible D gene is TRBD1 (6 bases). Trimming took 5 bases from V and 6 from J, leaving 20 bases between them. CDR1 is MDHEN, CDR2 SYDVKM, per germline. This CDR3 comprises 16 residues. This CDR3 reads CASSPPGSLQGNEQFF. For the CDR3, the DNA is TGTGCCAGCAGTCCTCCTGGGAGCTTACAGGGCAATGAGCAGTTCTTC.

V usage is TRBV28 and J usage is TRBJ1-1, with D unclear. V lost 2 bases and J 0 bases, leaving 10 bases between the germline ends. Germline CDR1 MDHEN, CDR2 SYDVKM. The CDR3 consists of 15 residues. The CDR3 reads CASSLALTLNTEAFF. CDR3 coding DNA: TGTGCCAGCAGTTTAGCCCTTACTTTGAACACTGAAGCTTTCTTT.

A note on this clone: A junction boundary mismatches the germline segment, possibly from a read error. The chain uses TRBV7-7 and TRBJ2-1; 14 bases map to TRBD2. CDR1 and CDR2 from the germline V gene are SSHAT and FNYEAQ (reference sequence). The CDR3 covers 15 residues. The CDR3 sequence: CASSLRLAGGNEQFF. The CDR3 DNA reads as TGTGCTAGCAGCTTAAGACTAGCGGGGGGGAATGAGCAGTTCTTC.

This clone was recorded only once. The V and J genes are TRBV7-2 and TRBJ2-7; 8 positions match TRBD1. The length of the CDR3 is 15 residues. V trimming: 1 base; J trimming: 7 bases; junction bases outside the gene matches: 9. Germline V gene sequence: CDR1 SGHTA, CDR2 FQGNSA. The CDR3 here is CASSLVGQGGGEQYF. CDR3 bases: TGTGCCAGCAGCTTAGTTGGACAGGGAGGTGGAGAGCAGTACTTC.

V and J are TRBV6-5 and TRBJ1-2; 9 bases match TRBD1. Germline lookup yields CDR1 MNHEY and CDR2 SVGAGI. The CDR3 is 14 amino acids. With V trimmed by 6 bases and J by 7 bases, 9 bases remained unmatched. This CDR3 is CASSYTGQGGGYTF. As DNA, the CDR3 is TGTGCCAGCAGCTACACGGGACAGGGAGGTGGCTACACCTTC.

J is TRBJ1-5 and V is TRBV19; TRBD1 agrees at 8 bases. This CDR3 region has 14 residues. Unmatched junction bases numbered 7, after V lost 7 bases and J lost 5 bases. Per germline, CDR1 LNHDA and CDR2 SQIVND (reference sequence). The CDR3 region is CASTLGTGDQPQHF. The CDR3 region has the DNA TGTGCCAGTACCCTGGGGACAGGAGATCAGCCCCAGCATTTT.

DNA for the CDR3: TGTGCCAGCAGCTGGACAGACGATCAGCCCCAGCATTTT. It translates to CASSWTDDQPQHF. This sequence joins TRBV28 and TRBJ1-5; D might be TRBD1 (6 bases). The CDR3 runs 13 residues. The V end was cut by 6 bases, the J end by 5 bases, with 11 bases between. Germline-derived CDR1 and CDR2 are MDHEN and SYDVKM.

This clone was counted once. CDR3 nucleotide sequence: TGTGCCAGCAGTTACGGGGCCACAGCCCAAACTGAAGCTTTCTTT. This gives the protein CASSYGATAQTEAFF. This rearrangement joins TRBV6-5 to TRBJ1-1, with D possibly being TRBD1 (5 bases). This CDR3 has 15 amino acids. Per the germline V gene, CDR1 is MNHEY and CDR2 is SVGAGI. Trimming removed 2 bases from V and 5 bases from J, with 15 bases in between.

The rearrangement links TRBV18 to TRBJ2-7; a possible D gene is TRBD1 (6 bases). The length of the CDR3 is 14 residues. Germline CDR1 reads KGHSH; CDR2 reads LQKENI. The germline V and J ends were trimmed by 1 base and 3 bases, with 10 bases remaining between them. The CDR3 reads CASSPQQGDYEQYF. The CDR3 DNA follows: TGTGCCAGCTCACCACAACAGGGAGACTACGAGCAGTACTTC.

The chain couples TRBV10-3 to TRBJ1-5; D unclear. V shed 6 bases and J shed 4 bases, with 10 bases lying between them. CDR1 and CDR2 (germline): ENHRY, SYGVKD. The CDR3 runs 13 residues. Here the CDR3 reads CAISGDHNQPQHF. The CDR3 DNA reads TGTGCCATCAGCGGGGATCATAATCAGCCCCAGCATTTT.

The V gene is TRBV2, the J gene TRBJ2-7, with 9 positions matching TRBD1. Germline lookup yields CDR1 SNHLY and CDR2 FYNNEI. V trimming: 7 bases; J trimming: 8 bases; junction bases outside the gene matches: 15. The CDR3 is made up of 15 amino acids. The chain's CDR3 is CASTLETGGLQQQYF. The CDR3 DNA is TGTGCCAGCACTTTAGAAACAGGGGGCCTCCAACAGCAGTACTTC.

The chain recombines TRBV14 with TRBJ2-3, with 10 positions matching TRBD2. In germline, CDR1 is SGHDN, CDR2 FVKESK. This CDR3 spans 18 amino acids. Trimming removed 0 bases from V and 1 base from J; junction bases left unmatched: 7. CDR3 residues: CASSQDLGLAGGTDTQYF. DNA for the CDR3: TGTGCCAGCAGCCAAGATCTAGGGCTAGCGGGAGGCACAGATACGCAGTATTTT.

V and J are TRBV28 and TRBJ1-5; 8 bases are shared with TRBD1. The CDR3 contains 15 residues. CDR1 and CDR2 from the germline V gene are MDHEN and SYDVKM. The CDR3 region has the DNA TGTGCTATAGAAACAGGGGGATATAGCAATCAGCCCCAGCATTTT. This gives the protein CAIETGGYSNQPQHF.

The chain carries TRBV5-4 and TRBJ2-4, with 11 bases that match TRBD1. The J segment lost 6 bases and the V segment lost 3 bases, leaving 5 bases of the junction unmatched. This CDR3 is 15 amino acids long. The V gene's germline CDR1 is SGHNT and CDR2 YYREEE (reference sequence). The CDR3 protein is CASSYGQGAGNIQYF. Written as DNA, the CDR3 is TGTGCCAGCAGCTACGGACAGGGGGCGGGAAACATTCAGTACTTC.

This chain joins TRBV28 and TRBJ1-1, with D perhaps TRBD1 (5 bases). Germline CDR1 MDHEN, CDR2 SYDVKM. Deletions cut 8 bases from V and 3 bases from J, with 13 bases between. This CDR3 is 13 amino acids long. For the CDR3, the DNA is TGTGCCAGCGCTCCAGGGAGGGACACTGAAGCTTTCTTT. Amino acid sequence: CASAPGRDTEAFF.

This rearrangement joins TRBV4-2 to TRBJ2-5; D gene unclear. V was cut by 0 bases and J by 7 bases, with 9 bases left in between. In germline, CDR1 is LGHNA, CDR2 YNFKEQ. This CDR3 region has 13 residues. The CDR3 DNA follows: TGTGCCAGCAGCCAAGAGGGCCTGGGGACCCAGTACTTC. Its protein is CASSQEGLGTQYF.

The chain recombines TRBV19 with TRBJ1-2; possible D gene TRBD1, 6 bases. V was cut by 9 bases and J by 6 bases, with 14 bases left in between. Germline CDR1 and CDR2: LNHDA and SQIVND (reference sequence). The CDR3 contains 12 residues. The chain's CDR3 is CARATGNDGYTF. The CDR3 coding sequence is TGTGCCAGGGCGACAGGAAACGATGGCTACACCTTC.

The CDR3 protein is CASSLRGRNYGYTF. The CDR3 DNA is TGCGCCAGCAGCCTTAGGGGGCGAAACTATGGCTACACCTTC. The chain has TRBV23-1 and TRBJ1-2; 7 bases match TRBD1. TRBV23-1 falls under the ORF class, with uncertain function. Losses at the gene ends were 6 bases for V and 2 bases for J; bases not matched to a gene: 6. The CDR3 extends over 14 amino acids.

This rearrangement joins TRBV7-2 to TRBJ2-7, with 7 bases lining up with TRBD2. Germline CDR1 reads SGHTA; CDR2 reads FQGNSA. Trimming at V came to 3 bases and at J to 3 bases, leaving 8 bases not matched to a gene. This CDR3 region has 15 residues. CDR3 sequence: CASSFMGGSLYEQYF. The DNA of the CDR3 is TGTGCCAGCAGCTTCATGGGCGGGAGTCTCTACGAGCAGTACTTC.

The chain carries TRBV12-3 or TRBV12-4 and TRBJ1-2; D is undetermined. V dropped 5 bases and J dropped 4 bases, with 11 bases sitting between them. This CDR3 is built from 13 residues. CDR3 residues: CASSPTLSYGYTF. The DNA of the CDR3 is TGTGCCAGCAGTCCGACACTTAGCTATGGCTACACCTTC.

This sequence joins TRBV7-2 and TRBJ1-3; a weak D match, TRBD1 (6 bases). Germline lookup yields CDR1 SGHTA and CDR2 FQGNSA. V lost 0 bases and J 0 bases, leaving 12 bases between the germline ends. The length of the CDR3 is 17 residues. CDR3 sequence: CASSLAVGQSSGNTIYF. For the CDR3, the DNA is TGTGCCAGCAGCTTAGCGGTCGGACAGAGCTCTGGAAACACCATATATTTT.

The chain carries TRBV10-2 and TRBJ1-5, with a possible D match to TRBD1 (5 bases). Trimming took off 4 bases at V and 7 bases at J, with 14 bases between the two ends. The CDR3 runs to 14 residues. CDR1 and CDR2 (germline): WSHSY, SAAADI. Written as DNA, the CDR3 is TGCGCCAGCAGTGTCCAGGGTCTTGGGCAGCCCCAGCATTTT. Translation gives CASSVQGLGQPQHF.

The chain is built from TRBV2 and TRBJ1-6; the D is unclear. Germline CDR1 and CDR2: SNHLY and FYNNEI. CDR3 length: 12 residues. Trimming left V 6 bases short and J 13 bases short, with 13 bases between. In nucleotides, the CDR3 is TGTGCCAGCAGCCGGAGGCCGAATCCCCTCCACTTT. Protein product: CASSRRPNPLHF.

CDR3 DNA sequence: TGTGCCAGCTCCCGTAACAGGGTATTGGACACTGAAGCTTTCTTT. It yields the protein CASSRNRVLDTEAFF. The chain has TRBV18 and TRBJ1-1; D is perhaps TRBD1 (6 bases). V lost 6 bases and J lost 3, with 17 bases in between. Germline V CDR1 and CDR2: KGHSH, LQKENI. This CDR3 spans 15 amino acids.